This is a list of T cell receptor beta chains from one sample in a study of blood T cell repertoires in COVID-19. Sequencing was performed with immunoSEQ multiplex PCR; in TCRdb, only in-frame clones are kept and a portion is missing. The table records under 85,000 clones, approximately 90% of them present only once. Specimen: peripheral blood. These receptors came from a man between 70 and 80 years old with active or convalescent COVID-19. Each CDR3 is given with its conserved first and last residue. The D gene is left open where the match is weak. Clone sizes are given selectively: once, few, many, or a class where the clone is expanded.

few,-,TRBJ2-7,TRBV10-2,CASTEFGGLSSYEQYF,TGCGCCAGCACTGAATTCGGGGGGCTGAGCTCCTACGAGCAGTACTTC
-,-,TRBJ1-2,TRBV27,CASSRTDERGYTF,TGTGCCAGCAGTAGAACCGATGAACGGGGCTACACCTTC
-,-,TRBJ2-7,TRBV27,CASSLGGSASSYEQYF,TGTGCCAGCAGTTTAGGAGGGTCCGCAAGCTCCTACGAGCAGTACTTC
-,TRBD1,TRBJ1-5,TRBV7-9,CASSPTGARDQPQHF,TGTGCCAGCAGCCCCACAGGGGCGCGGGATCAGCCCCAGCATTTT
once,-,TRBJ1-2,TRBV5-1,CASSPGTKDGYTF,TGCGCCAGCAGTCCCGGGACAAAGGATGGCTACACCTTC
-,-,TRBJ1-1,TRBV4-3,CASSQDSQGRAFF,TGCGCCAGCAGCCAAGACTCACAGGGAAGGGCTTTCTTT
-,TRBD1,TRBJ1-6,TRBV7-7,CASSLVGTGGLFDNSPLHF,TGTGCCAGCAGCTTAGTTGGGACAGGGGGCCTTTTCGATAATTCACCCCTCCACTTT
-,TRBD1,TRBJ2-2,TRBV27,CASSFYRGPVGELFF,TGTGCCAGCAGTTTCTACAGGGGGCCGGTCGGGGAGCTGTTTTTT
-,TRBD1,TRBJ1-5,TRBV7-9,CASSPATGANQPQHF,TGTGCCAGCAGCCCAGCGACAGGGGCGAATCAGCCCCAGCATTTT
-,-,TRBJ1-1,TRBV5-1,CASSLGADMNTEAFF,TGCGCCAGCAGCTTGGGGGCAGACATGAACACTGAAGCTTTCTTT
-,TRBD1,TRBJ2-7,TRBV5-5,CASSQQGALSEQYF,TGTGCCAGCAGCCAACAGGGGGCGCTTTCCGAGCAGTACTTC
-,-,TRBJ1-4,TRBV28,CASTGKEKLFF,TGTGCCAGCACCGGGAAAGAAAAACTGTTTTTT
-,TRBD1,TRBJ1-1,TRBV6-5,CASHRGLGVNTEAFF,TGTGCCAGCCACAGGGGGCTAGGGGTGAACACTGAAGCTTTCTTT
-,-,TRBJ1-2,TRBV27,CASSPYPSGQYYGYTF,TGTGCCAGCAGTCCATACCCCTCGGGACAATACTATGGCTACACCTTC
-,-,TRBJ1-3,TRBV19,CASSILGGAGNTIYF,TGTGCCAGTAGTATACTGGGCGGGGCTGGAAACACCATATATTTT
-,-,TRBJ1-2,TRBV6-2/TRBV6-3,CASSYNRDYGYTF,TGTGCCAGCAGTTACAACAGGGACTATGGCTACACCTTC
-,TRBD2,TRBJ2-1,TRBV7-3,CASSLGTSGVGEQFF,TGTGCCAGCAGCTTGGGGACTAGCGGGGTGGGGGAGCAGTTCTTC
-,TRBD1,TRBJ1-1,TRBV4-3,CASSQAGQGLTEAFF,TGCGCCAGCAGCCAGGCGGGACAGGGGTTGACTGAAGCTTTCTTT
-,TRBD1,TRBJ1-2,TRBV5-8,CASSRGQLTYGYTF,TGTGCCAGCAGCCGGGGACAGCTTACCTATGGCTACACCTTC
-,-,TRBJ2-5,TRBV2,CASSDRDLETQYF,TGTGCCAGCAGTGACCGCGACTTAGAGACCCAGTACTTC
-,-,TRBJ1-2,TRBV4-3,CASSQDRSYGYTF,TGCGCCAGCAGCCAAGATAGGAGCTATGGCTACACCTTC
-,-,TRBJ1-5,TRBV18,CASSPPGQVNNQPQHF,TGTGCCAGCTCACCACCGGGGCAGGTCAACAATCAGCCCCAGCATTTT
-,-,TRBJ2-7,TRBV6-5,CASSPAASYEQYF,TGTGCCAGCAGCCCGGCGGCCTCCTACGAGCAGTACTTC
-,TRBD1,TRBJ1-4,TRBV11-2,CASSLVRGTVEKLFF,TGTGCCAGCAGCTTAGTTCGGGGGACAGTCGAAAAACTGTTTTTT
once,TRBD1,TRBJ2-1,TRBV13,CASMEVQQGNEQFF,TGTGCCAGCATGGAGGTCCAACAGGGGAATGAGCAGTTCTTC